Reported below is one T cell receptor (beta chain). Its antigen is not identified. The data were obtained in a study of cytotoxic CD8 clonotypes in ibrutinib-treated CLL. Notes on the study in general: Under treatment, the uncommon public clonotypes either contracted or remained stable.

V shed 1 base, J shed 5 bases, and the junction held 13 bases outside the gene matches. This CDR3 is 19 amino acids long. Germline V gives CDR1 LGHNA, CDR2 YNFKEQ. Deep sequencing aimed at 1 in 200,000 to 1 in 1 million T cells' resolution. Profiling relied on immunoSEQ multiplex PCR, and the TCRdb table lists in-frame clones only, not all of them. The data contain 14,000 to 15,000 clones, around 64% of them singletons. The authors obtained around 1.8 micrograms of genomic DNA from cryopreserved PBMCs for TCR beta libraries. The source of this sequence is a human donor with chronic lymphocytic leukemia. The chain links TRBV4-2 to TRBJ2-2; 10 nucleotides align to TRBD2. The source material was PBMCs, sampled before ibrutinib treatment. The CDR3: CASSQGWASGSVWTGELFF. The CDR3 bases are TGTGCCAGCAGCCAAGGATGGGCTAGCGGGAGTGTTTGGACCGGGGAGCTGTTTTTT.